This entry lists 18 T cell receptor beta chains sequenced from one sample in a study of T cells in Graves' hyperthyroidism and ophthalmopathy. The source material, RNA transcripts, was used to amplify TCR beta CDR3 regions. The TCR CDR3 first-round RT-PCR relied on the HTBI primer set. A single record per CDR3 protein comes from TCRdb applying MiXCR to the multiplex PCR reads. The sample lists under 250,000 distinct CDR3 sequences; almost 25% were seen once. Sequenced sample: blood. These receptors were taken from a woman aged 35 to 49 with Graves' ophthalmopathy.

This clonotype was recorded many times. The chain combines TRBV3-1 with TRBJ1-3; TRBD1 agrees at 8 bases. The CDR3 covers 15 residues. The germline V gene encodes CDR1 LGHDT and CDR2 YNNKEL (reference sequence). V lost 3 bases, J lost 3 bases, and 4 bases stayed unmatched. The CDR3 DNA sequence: TGTGCCAGCAGCCAGACAGGGGACCATGGAAACACCATATATTTT. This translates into CASSQTGDHGNTIYF.

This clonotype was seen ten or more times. The CDR3 bases are TGTGCCAGCAGCTTAAGGCAGGGAGGTAGGGCAACCTTCTACGAGCAGTACTTC. Protein product: CASSLRQGGRATFYEQYF. V and J are TRBV11-2 and TRBJ2-7, with D perhaps TRBD2 (6 bases). This CDR3 comprises 18 residues. V was shortened by 2 bases and J by 3 bases, with 23 bases between the two germline ends. Germline assignment: CDR1 SGHAT and CDR2 FQNNGV.

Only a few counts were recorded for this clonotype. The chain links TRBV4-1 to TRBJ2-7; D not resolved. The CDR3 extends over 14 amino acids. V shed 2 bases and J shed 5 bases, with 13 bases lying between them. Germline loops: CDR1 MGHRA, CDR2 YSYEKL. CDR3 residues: CASSQTGPVDEQYF. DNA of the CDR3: TGCGCCAGCAGCCAAACCGGGCCGGTCGACGAGCAGTACTTC.

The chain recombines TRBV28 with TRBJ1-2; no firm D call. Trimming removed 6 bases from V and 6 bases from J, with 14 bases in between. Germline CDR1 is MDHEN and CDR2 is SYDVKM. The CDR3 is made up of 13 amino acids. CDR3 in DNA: TGTGCCAGCAGCCTCCCTTTTCAGGATGGCTACACCTTC. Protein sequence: CASSLPFQDGYTF.

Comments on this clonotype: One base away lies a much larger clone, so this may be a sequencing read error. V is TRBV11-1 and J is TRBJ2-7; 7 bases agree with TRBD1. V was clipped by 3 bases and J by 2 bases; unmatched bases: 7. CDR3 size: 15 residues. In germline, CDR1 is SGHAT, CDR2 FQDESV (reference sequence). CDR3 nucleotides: TGTGCCAGCAGCTTGACCCGGACAGGCCCCTACGAGCAGTACTTC. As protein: CASSLTRTGPYEQYF.

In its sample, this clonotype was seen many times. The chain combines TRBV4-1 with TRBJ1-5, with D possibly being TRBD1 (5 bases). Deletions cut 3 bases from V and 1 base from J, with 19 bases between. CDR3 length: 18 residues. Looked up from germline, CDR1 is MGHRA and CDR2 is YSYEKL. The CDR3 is CASSHSLTGGASNQPQHF. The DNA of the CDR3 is TGCGCCAGCAGCCACTCCCTCACGGGAGGGGCAAGCAATCAGCCCCAGCATTTT.

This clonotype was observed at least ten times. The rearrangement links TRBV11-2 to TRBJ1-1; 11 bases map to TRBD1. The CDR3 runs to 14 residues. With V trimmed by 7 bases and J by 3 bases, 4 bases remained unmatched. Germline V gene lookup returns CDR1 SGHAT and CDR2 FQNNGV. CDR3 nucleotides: TGTGCCAGCATCCTGGACAGGGGGCACACTGAAGCTTTCTTT. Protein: CASILDRGHTEAFF.

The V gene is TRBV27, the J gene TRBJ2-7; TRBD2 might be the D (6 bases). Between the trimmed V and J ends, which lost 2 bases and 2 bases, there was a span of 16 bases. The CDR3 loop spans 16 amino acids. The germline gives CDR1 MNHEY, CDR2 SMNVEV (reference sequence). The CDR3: CASSLTRLVRPYEQYF. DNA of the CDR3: TGTGCCAGCAGTTTAACCCGACTAGTGAGGCCCTACGAGCAGTACTTC.

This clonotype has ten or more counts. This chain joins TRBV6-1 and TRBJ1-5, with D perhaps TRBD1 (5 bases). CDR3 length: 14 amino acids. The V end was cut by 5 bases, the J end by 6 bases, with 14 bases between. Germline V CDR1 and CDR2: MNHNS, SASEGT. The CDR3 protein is CASSQGISGQPQHF. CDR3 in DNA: TGTGCCAGCAGTCAGGGAATTTCGGGTCAGCCCCAGCATTTT.

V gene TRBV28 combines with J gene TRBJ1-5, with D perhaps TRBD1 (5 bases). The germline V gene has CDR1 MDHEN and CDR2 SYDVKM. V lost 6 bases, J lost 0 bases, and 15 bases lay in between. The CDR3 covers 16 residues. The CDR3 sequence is CASSPGGVGSNQPQHF. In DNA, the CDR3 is TGTGCCAGCAGCCCGGGGGGGGTGGGTAGCAATCAGCCCCAGCATTTT. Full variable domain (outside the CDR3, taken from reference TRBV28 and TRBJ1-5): DVKVTQSSRYLVKRTGEKVFLECVQDMDHENMFWYRQDPGLGLRLIYFSYDVKMKEKGDIPEGYSVSREKKERFSLILESASTNQTSMYLCASSPGGVGSNQPQHFGDGTRLSIL.

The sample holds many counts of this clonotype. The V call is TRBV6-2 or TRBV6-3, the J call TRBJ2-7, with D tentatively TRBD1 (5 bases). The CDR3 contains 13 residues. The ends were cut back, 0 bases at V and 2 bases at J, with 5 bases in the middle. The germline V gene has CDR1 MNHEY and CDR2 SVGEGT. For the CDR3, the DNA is TGTGCCAGCAGTTACTCGGACACCTACGAGCAGTACTTC. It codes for CASSYSDTYEQYF.

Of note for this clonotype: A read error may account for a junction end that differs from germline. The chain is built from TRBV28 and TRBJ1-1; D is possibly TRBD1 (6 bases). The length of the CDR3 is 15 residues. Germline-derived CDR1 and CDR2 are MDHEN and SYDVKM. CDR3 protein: CGSSLYQGLGTEAFF. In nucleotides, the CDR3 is TGTGGCAGCAGTTTATACCAGGGGCTGGGCACTGAAGCTTTCTTT.

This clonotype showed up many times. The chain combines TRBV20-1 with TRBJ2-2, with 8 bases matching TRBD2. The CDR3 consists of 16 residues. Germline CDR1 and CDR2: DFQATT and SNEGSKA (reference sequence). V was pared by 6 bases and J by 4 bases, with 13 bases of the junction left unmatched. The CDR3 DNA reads TGCAGTGCCACCCCCGGGGGGGGGGCGCTCACCGGGGAGCTGTTTTTT. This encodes CSATPGGGALTGELFF.

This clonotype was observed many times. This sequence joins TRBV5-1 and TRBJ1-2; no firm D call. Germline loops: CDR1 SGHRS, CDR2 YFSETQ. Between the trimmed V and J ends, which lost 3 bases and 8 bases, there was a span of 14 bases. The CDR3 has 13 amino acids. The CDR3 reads CASSSDPARGYTF. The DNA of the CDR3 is TGCGCCAGCAGCTCGGACCCCGCCAGGGGCTACACCTTC.

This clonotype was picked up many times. The CDR3 DNA reads TGTGCCAGCAATCAAGGACTAGCGGGAACCTACGAGCAGTACTTC. Its protein is CASNQGLAGTYEQYF. V gene TRBV2 combines with J gene TRBJ2-7; 12 nucleotides align to TRBD2. Unmatched junction bases numbered 6, after V lost 7 bases and J lost 2 bases. Germline CDR1 and CDR2: SNHLY and FYNNEI. The CDR3 sequence is 15 residues long. Full variable domain (missing parts from reference TRBV2 and TRBJ2-7): EPEVTQTPSHQVTQMGQEVILRCVPISNHLYFYWYRQILGQKVEFLVSFYNNEISEKSEIFDDQFSVERPDGSNFTLKIRSTKLEDSAMYFCASNQGLAGTYEQYFGPGTRLTVT.

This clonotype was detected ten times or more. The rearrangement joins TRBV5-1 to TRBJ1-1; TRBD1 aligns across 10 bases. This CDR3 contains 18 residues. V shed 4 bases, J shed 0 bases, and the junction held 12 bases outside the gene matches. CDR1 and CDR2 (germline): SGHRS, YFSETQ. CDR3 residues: CASSANTRTGGLNTEAFF. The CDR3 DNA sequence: TGCGCCAGCAGCGCCAATACCCGGACAGGGGGTCTGAACACTGAAGCTTTCTTT.

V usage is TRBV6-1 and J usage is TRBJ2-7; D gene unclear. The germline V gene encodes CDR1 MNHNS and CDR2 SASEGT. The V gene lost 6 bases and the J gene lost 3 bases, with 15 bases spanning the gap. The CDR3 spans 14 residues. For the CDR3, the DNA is TGTGCCAGCAGGGTTGCTTTGGATCGCTACGAGCAGTACTTC. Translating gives CASRVALDRYEQYF.

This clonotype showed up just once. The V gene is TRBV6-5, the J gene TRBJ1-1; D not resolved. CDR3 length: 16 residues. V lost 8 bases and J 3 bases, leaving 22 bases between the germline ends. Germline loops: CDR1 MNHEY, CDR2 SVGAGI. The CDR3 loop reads CASVLRPPLEHTEAFF. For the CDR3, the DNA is TGTGCCAGCGTTCTGCGCCCCCCCCTGGAGCACACTGAAGCTTTCTTT.